This TCR beta chain was found in a study of response to subunit inactivated influenza vaccine. Whole-study findings and limits: The authors put forward the suggestion that each seasonal influenza vaccination may bring in only a limited number of new T cells.

MiXCR, run by TCRdb on the RT-PCR reads, gives a single entry per CDR3 protein. The repertoire includes about 540,000 distinct CDR3 sequences, around 25% of them detected once, and 2.5% to 3.5% sits in the top ten. Germline V gene sequence: CDR1 SGHTA, CDR2 FQGNSA. CDR3 length equals 15 residues. The germline V and J ends were trimmed by 2 bases and 0 bases, with 9 bases remaining between them. About this clonotype: Its specificity is unknown.

This sample also belongs to another study, concerning T cells expressing NK-cell markers. That report notes: What made the TCR beta cDNA was 5'RACE template switching with UMIs. These clonotypes, the leaders elsewhere, also led the CD3+CD56-NKG2C+ fraction in a few donors.

The sequence was collected from a man between 45 and 60 years old who received an inactivated influenza vaccine. This rearrangement joins TRBV7-2 to TRBJ2-3; unclear D gene. This specimen consisted of CD4+ T cells sorted from PBMCs, obtained approximately 13 days after vaccination. CDR3 bases: TGTGCCAGCAGCTTATCAGGTTTCAGCACAGATACGCAGTATTTT. This translates into CASSLSGFSTDTQYF.